This TCR beta chain was retrieved from a study of cytomegalovirus exposure and HLA in healthy donors. Profiled with immunoSEQ multiplex PCR; TCRdb holds only in-frame clones, not every one. The sample lists 150,000 to 200,000 clones, roughly 80% seen once, with 2% to 2.5% in the top ten. The donors were members of the validation cohort, which comprised 120 subjects and was separate from the first cohort of more than 500 subjects. Broader study findings: Researchers catalogued roughly 150 TCR beta chains as cytomegalovirus-associated. The CMV antigen specificity of a few CMV-associated chains was confirmed through in vitro analysis.

As regards this clone: No antigen is known for it.

The sequenced sample was PBMCs. The source of this sequence is a man in his thirties or forties in good health and CMV-seropositive.

CDR3 region: CASSDRTGEQYF. The CDR3 DNA sequence: TGTGCCAGCAGCGACCGGACAGGCGAGCAGTACTTC. J is TRBJ2-7 and V is TRBV11-1; 7 positions match TRBD1. The V gene's germline CDR1 is SGHAT and CDR2 FQDESV (reference sequence). The CDR3 has 12 amino acids. Losses at the gene ends were 5 bases for V and 6 bases for J; bases not matched to a gene: 4. Variable domain in full (rest from reference TRBV11-1 and TRBJ2-7): EAEVAQSPRYKITEKSQAVAFWCDPISGHATLYWYRQILGQGPELLVQFQDESVVDDSQLPKDRFSAERLKGVDSTLKIQPAELGDSAMYLCASSDRTGEQYFGPGTRLTVT.